This T cell receptor beta chain was sequenced during a study of graft-versus-host responses after intestinal transplantation. Study in general: Tacrolimus and steroids were given for around 3 years to all recipients after anti-thymocyte globulin induction.

TCRdb keeps only in-frame clones here, not all; method: immunoSEQ multiplex PCR. Of just under 65,000 clones in the sample, 85% to 95% were seen once. Study results and caveats: Analysis identified GvH clones in recipient marrow, with some appearing first in ileum or blood.

Notes on this clone: Its target is not known.

Per the germline V gene, CDR1 is GTSNPN and CDR2 is SVGIG (reference sequence). V lost 3 bases to trimming and J lost 2 bases; unmatched junction nucleotides: 17. This CDR3 contains 18 residues. The TCR comes from a human donor who was the organ donor for an intestinal transplant. V is TRBV30 and J is TRBJ2-7; 9 nucleotides agree with TRBD2. The sequenced sample was unstimulated CD8+ T cells sorted from spleen or lymph node cells, obtained before transplant. The CDR3 coding sequence is TGTGCCTGGAGATTAAGTGGCCAGCGGGAGGTTATGACCTACGAGCAGTACTTC. Protein: CAWRLSGQREVMTYEQYF.